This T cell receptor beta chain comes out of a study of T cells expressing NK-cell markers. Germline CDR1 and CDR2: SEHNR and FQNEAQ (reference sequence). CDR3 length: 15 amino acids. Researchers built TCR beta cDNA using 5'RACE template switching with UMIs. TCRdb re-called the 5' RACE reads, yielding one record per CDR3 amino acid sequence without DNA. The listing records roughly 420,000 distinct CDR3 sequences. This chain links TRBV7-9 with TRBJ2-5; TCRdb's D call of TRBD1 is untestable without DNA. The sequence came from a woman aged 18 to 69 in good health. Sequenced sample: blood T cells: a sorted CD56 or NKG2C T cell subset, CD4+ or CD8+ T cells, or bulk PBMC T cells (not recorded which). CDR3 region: CASRSTRQGQETQYF.